The present entry profiles one TCR beta chain with its context. Controls were age- and sex-matched healthy donors. The data are from a study of CD8 T cells in Susac syndrome. Germline V gene sequence: CDR1 SGHRS, CDR2 YFSETQ. The CDR3 covers 18 residues. V trimming: 0 bases; J trimming: 4 bases; junction bases outside the gene matches: 7. With random hexamers, roughly 0.45 to 1 ug RNA was reverse transcribed. TCRdb redid the calling of the immunoSEQ multiplex PCR reads with MiXCR, one entry per CDR3 protein. The table shows 95,000 to 150,000 distinct CDR3 sequences, with more than 90% occurring only once.

The TCR sequence derives from a human donor in good health. J is TRBJ2-2 and V is TRBV5-1, with 12 bases identical to TRBD2. Sequencing was done on a sample of CD4+ T cells from PBMCs. CDR3 amino acids: CASSLDLAGGPSTGELFF. In DNA, the CDR3 is TGCGCCAGCAGCTTGGACCTAGCGGGAGGGCCGAGCACCGGGGAGCTGTTTTTT.